The entry that follows covers one T cell receptor (beta chain) sequence. In germline, CDR1 is SGHNT, CDR2 YYREEE (reference sequence). The ends were cut back, 4 bases at V and 17 bases at J, with 13 bases in the middle. This CDR3 contains 11 residues. The data belong to a study of T cell changes during pregnancy in multiple sclerosis. Data came from immunoSEQ multiplex PCR; TCRdb stores just in-frame clones and leaves some out. In the table there are 95,000 to 100,000 clones, 92% of which are singletons. The rearrangement links TRBV5-4 to TRBJ1-6, with a possible D match to TRBD1 (6 bases). This clonotype originated in a female donor in good health, enrolled as a control in a pregnancy study. The sample consisted of peripheral blood, taken after pregnancy. The CDR3: CASSLGTQIHF. Written as DNA, the CDR3 is TGTGCCAGCAGCCTCGGGACACAGATCCACTTT.